This T cell receptor (beta chain) was retrieved from a study of cytomegalovirus exposure and HLA in healthy donors. General study points: Generally TCR sequences proved uncommon, though certain public TCRs appeared in numerous donors. In a later analysis, TCR beta V- and J-gene trimming showed a link to a missense DCLRE1C variant. Sequencing had likely introduced a cluster of highly shared sequence variants as an artifact.

The PCR ran on 60 Vbeta and 13 Jbeta primers. Original methodology: In a later analysis, 80 million or so unique TCR beta chains included roughly 11 million shared by two or more donors. Data came from immunoSEQ multiplex PCR; TCRdb stores just in-frame clones and leaves some out. D and trimming were read from the DNA, whereas the V and J calls and clone size are those reported in that table. The sample gives about 150,000 clones, about 61% of which show up once; roughly 2.5% is in the top ten. V was pared by 3 bases and J by 4 bases, with 1 base of the junction left unmatched. CDR1 and CDR2 (germline): KGHSH, LQKENI. This CDR3 has 14 amino acids. A note on this clone: No antigen is known for it.

This clonotype was sampled from a woman aged 40-49 years in good health and CMV-seronegative. The sample was PBMCs. The rearrangement links TRBV18 to TRBJ1-1, with 11 bases aligning to TRBD1. The CDR3 loop reads CASSPGTGGTEAFF. CDR3 nucleotides: TGTGCCAGCTCACCCGGGACAGGGGGCACTGAAGCTTTCTTT.